This T cell receptor beta chain comes out of a study of shared clonotypes between healthy human individuals. Notes on the study in general: Limited genetic and exposure-history diversity came from having few donors.

V was pared by 3 bases and J by 1 base, with 0 bases of the junction left unmatched. CDR3 length equals 13 residues. Germline assignment: CDR1 SGHAT and CDR2 FQNNGV. To note about this clone: Its antigen is not known. Other DNA variants within this sample encode the same CDR3.

Data came from immunoSEQ multiplex PCR; TCRdb stores just in-frame clones and leaves some out. The profile shows about 330,000 clones, 87% of them singletons. The chain is built from TRBV11-2 and TRBJ2-7, with TRBD1 identical over 7 bases. Sequencing was done on a sample of memory CD8+ T cells sorted from blood. Subset here: CD45RO+ cells pooled with CCR7-negative TemRA cells. The source is a man younger than 35 in good health. In DNA form, the CDR3 reads TGTGCCAGCAGCTTGGGACAGTCCTACGAGCAGTACTTC. Protein sequence: CASSLGQSYEQYF.